This T cell receptor (beta chain) stems from a study of blood T cell repertoires in COVID-19. On the study more broadly: Specimens from acute and convalescent COVID-19 originated in the United States, Italy and Spain. From T cells, B-cell-depleted T cells, or PBMCs came the material, which was cDNA or gDNA.

V lost 4 bases to trimming and J lost 5 bases; unmatched junction nucleotides: 4. CDR1 and CDR2 from the germline V gene are SEHNR and FQNEAQ (reference sequence). This CDR3 contains 16 residues. As handled by the study authors: Reference gene primer amplification in the assay estimated nucleated cell counts. Sequenced by immunoSEQ multiplex PCR; TCRdb stores in-frame clones only, minus some. V and J calls and clone size are given by that table; D and trimming were obtained from the DNA. Here the sample spans about 130,000 clones, 70% to 85% being singletons. The receptor was isolated from a woman aged 50 to 65 with acute or convalescent COVID-19. The rearrangement links TRBV7-9 to TRBJ2-5, with 16 nucleotides matching TRBD2. The specimen was peripheral blood. CDR3 amino acids: CASSSPGLAGGETQYF. As DNA, the CDR3 is TGTGCCAGCAGCTCACCGGGACTAGCGGGGGGGGAGACCCAGTACTTC.